This section outlines one T cell receptor beta chain sequence together with its context. The sample belongs to a study of CD8+ T cells in alopecia areata. RNA was extracted and reverse transcribed into cDNA as the sequencing template. Sequenced by immunoSEQ multiplex PCR; TCRdb stores in-frame clones only, minus some. Of 110,000 or so clones listed, 55% to 75% are singletons. V was pared by 1 base and J by 1 base, with 2 bases of the junction left unmatched. The CDR3 is 16 amino acids. Germline V gives CDR1 MNHEY, CDR2 SMNVEV (reference sequence). The chain uses TRBV27 and TRBJ2-2, with 8 bases fitting TRBD1. The clonotype originates from a human donor in good health. Specimen: CD8+ T cells sorted from blood. For the CDR3, the DNA is TGTGCCAGCAGTTTATATGGACAGGGGAACACCGGGGAGCTGTTTTTT. Residues: CASSLYGQGNTGELFF.